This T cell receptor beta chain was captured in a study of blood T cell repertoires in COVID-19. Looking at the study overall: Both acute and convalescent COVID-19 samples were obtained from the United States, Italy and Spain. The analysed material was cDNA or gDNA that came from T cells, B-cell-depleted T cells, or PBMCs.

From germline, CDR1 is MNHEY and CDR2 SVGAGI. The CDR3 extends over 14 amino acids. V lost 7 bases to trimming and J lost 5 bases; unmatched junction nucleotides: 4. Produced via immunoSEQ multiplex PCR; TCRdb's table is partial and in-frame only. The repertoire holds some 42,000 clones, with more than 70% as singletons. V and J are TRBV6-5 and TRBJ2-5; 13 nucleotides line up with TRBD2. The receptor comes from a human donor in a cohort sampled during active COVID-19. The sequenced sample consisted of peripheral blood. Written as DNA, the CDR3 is TGTGCCAGCAAACTAGCGGGGGGGCTGGAGACCCAGTACTTC. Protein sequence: CASKLAGGLETQYF.